This is a list of T cell receptor beta chains from one sample in a study of CD8+ T cells in alopecia areata. The data were produced by immunoSEQ multiplex PCR, yet TCRdb's version contains in-frame clones alone and is incomplete. The sample lists over 35,000 clones, over 85% occurring once. The sequences come from CD8+ T cells sorted from blood, collected at week 24, from a patient treated with tofacitinib. The source of these receptors is a human donor with alopecia areata. Each CDR3 is given with its conserved first and last residue. Fields, in order: clone size, D gene, V gene, J gene, CDR3 protein, CDR3 DNA. D genes are given only for firm matches. Part of the rows lack a size; the others show once, few, many or a class for expanded clones.

.	TRBD1	TRBV28	TRBJ2-7	CASRPGQETYEQYF	TGTGCCAGCAGACCGGGACAGGAGACGTACGAGCAGTACTTC
few	TRBD2	TRBV7-6	TRBJ2-7	CASSNREGYEQYF	TGTGCCAGCAGCAACCGGGAGGGCTACGAGCAGTACTTC
.	TRBD1	TRBV27	TRBJ2-1	CASSFPGTGREQFF	TGTGCCAGCAGTTTCCCCGGGACAGGCCGGGAGCAGTTCTTC
.	.	TRBV6-4	TRBJ2-1	CASSDEFGESNEQFF	TGTGCCAGCAGTGACGAGTTTGGCGAGTCCAATGAGCAGTTCTTC
.	TRBD1	TRBV7-9	TRBJ2-2	CASSHHQGQQYTGELFF	TGTGCCAGCAGTCATCATCAGGGACAGCAGTACACCGGGGAGCTGTTTTTT
.	.	TRBV7-9	TRBJ2-5	CASSPPGADQETQYF	TGTGCCAGCAGCCCCCCGGGGGCCGACCAAGAGACCCAGTACTTC
.	TRBD2	TRBV11-2	TRBJ2-7	CASRQDSSGTSYEQYF	TGTGCCAGCAGGCAGGACAGCTCCGGGACTAGCTACGAGCAGTACTTC
.	.	TRBV6-5	TRBJ1-2	CASSYLGQNYGYTF	TGTGCCAGCAGTTACCTGGGACAAAACTATGGCTACACCTTC
.	TRBD1	TRBV6-5	TRBJ1-6	CASSRDSNNSPLHF	TGTGCCAGCAGTAGGGACAGCAATAATTCACCCCTCCACTTT
.	.	TRBV19	TRBJ1-1	CASSVGRTTEAFF	TGTGCCAGTAGTGTGGGACGGACAACTGAAGCTTTCTTT
once	.	TRBV29-1	TRBJ2-5	CSVTVETQYF	TGCAGCGTGACAGTGGAGACCCAGTACTTC
.	TRBD1	TRBV9	TRBJ1-5	CASSVGGTAYNQPQHF	TGTGCCAGCAGCGTTGGCGGGACAGCGTACAATCAGCCCCAGCATTTT
few	.	TRBV12-5	TRBJ2-3	CASGLDSVDTQYF	TGTGCTAGTGGTTTGGACTCGGTAGATACGCAGTATTTT
.	.	TRBV2	TRBJ2-7	CASSDPPGLSYEQYF	TGTGCCAGCAGTGATCCACCCGGCCTCTCCTACGAGCAGTACTTC
.	.	TRBV5-4	TRBJ2-3	CASSTDSSTDTQYF	TGTGCCAGCAGCACGGACAGCAGCACAGATACGCAGTATTTT
few	TRBD2	TRBV6-1	TRBJ2-3	CASSGDGTSGDGSTDTQYF	TGTGCCAGCAGTGGGGATGGGACTAGCGGGGACGGGAGCACAGATACGCAGTATTTT
.	.	TRBV19	TRBJ2-7	CASSGITTDNEQYF	TGTGCCAGTAGCGGGATTACGACAGACAACGAGCAGTACTTC
.	TRBD1	TRBV28	TRBJ2-2	CASSPQGEPTGELFF	TGTGCCAGCAGTCCCCAGGGGGAACCCACCGGGGAGCTGTTTTTT
.	TRBD2	TRBV11-2	TRBJ2-1	CASSPGGTSGLYNEQFF	TGTGCCAGCAGCCCAGGCGGGACTAGCGGGCTCTACAATGAGCAGTTCTTC
.	TRBD2	TRBV2	TRBJ2-5	CASTGLVETQYF	TGTGCCAGCACCGGACTAGTTGAGACCCAGTACTTC
.	TRBD1	TRBV4-1	TRBJ2-7	CASSPSPGQDYEQYF	TGCGCCAGCAGTCCCTCCCCGGGACAGGACTACGAGCAGTACTTC
.	.	TRBV7-9	TRBJ2-7	CASSSDGYEQYF	TGTGCCAGCAGCTCGGACGGCTACGAGCAGTACTTC
.	.	TRBV30	TRBJ2-7	CAWSAFYEQYF	TGTGCCTGGAGTGCTTTCTACGAGCAGTACTTC
.	.	TRBV6-5	TRBJ2-7	CASSYQGRVYEQYF	TGTGCCAGCAGTTACCAGGGCAGGGTCTACGAGCAGTACTTC
once	.	TRBV4-2	TRBJ2-2	CASSQTGELFF	TGTGCCAGCAGCCAAACCGGGGAGCTGTTTTTT
.	.	TRBV27	TRBJ2-7	CASSQSGLSSYEQYF	TGTGCCAGCAGCCAATCGGGACTGTCGAGTTACGAGCAGTACTTC
.	.	TRBV13	TRBJ2-5	CASSLPGRETQYF	TGTGCCAGCAGCCTTCCGGGGAGGGAGACCCAGTACTTC